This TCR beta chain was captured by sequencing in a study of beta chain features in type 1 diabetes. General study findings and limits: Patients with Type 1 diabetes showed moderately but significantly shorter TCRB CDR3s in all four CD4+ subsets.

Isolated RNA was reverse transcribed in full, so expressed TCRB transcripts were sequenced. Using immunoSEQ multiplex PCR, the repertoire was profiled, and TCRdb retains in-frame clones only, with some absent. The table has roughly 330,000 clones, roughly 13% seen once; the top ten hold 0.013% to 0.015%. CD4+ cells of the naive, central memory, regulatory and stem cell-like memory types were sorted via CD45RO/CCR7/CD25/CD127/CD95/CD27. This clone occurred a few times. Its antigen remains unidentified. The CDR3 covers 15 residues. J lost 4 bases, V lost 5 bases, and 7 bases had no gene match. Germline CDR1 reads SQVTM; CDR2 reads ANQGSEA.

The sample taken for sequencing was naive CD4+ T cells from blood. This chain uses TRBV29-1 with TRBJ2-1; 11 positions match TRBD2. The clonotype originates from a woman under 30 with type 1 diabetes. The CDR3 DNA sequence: TGCAGCGTTTCCTTTTCTAGCGGGAGGTACAATGAGCAGTTCTTC. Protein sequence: CSVSFSSGRYNEQFF.